This T cell receptor beta chain was sequenced in a study of beta chain features in type 1 diabetes. This clone was seen only a few times. Antigen: not known. As every portion of the isolated RNA was reverse transcribed, the sequencing read expressed TCRB transcripts. Sequencing used immunoSEQ multiplex PCR; TCRdb keeps in-frame clones, though not all of them. The profile shows around 250,000 clones, around 26% of them singletons. Whole-study results and caveats: Moderately but significantly shorter TCRB CDR3s were found in Type 1 diabetes patients in all four CD4+ subsets. PCR might favor shorter templates, but any such skew would affect patients and controls equally.

The CDR3 is 14 amino acids. Germline values: CDR1 LGHNA, CDR2 YSLEER. Trimming pared 0 bases from V and 5 bases from J, leaving 11 bases between. A single heparinised draw of approximately 100 mL on average was taken per donor. The chain combines TRBV4-3 with TRBJ2-7; D is unresolved. The sequence came from a young man in good health. The sequenced sample was central memory CD4+ T cells from blood. The CDR3 sequence: CASSQDMGSDEQYF. In DNA form, the CDR3 reads TGCGCCAGCAGCCAAGATATGGGGTCTGACGAGCAGTACTTC.